This T cell receptor beta chain was sequenced for a study of CD4 T cells in relation to SARS-CoV-2 and coronaviruses. Unexposed donor CD4+ T cells date from 2011-2018, before the COVID-19 pandemic. CD4+ T cells were isolated from the cells after 10 days of culture. Study outcomes and limitations: The cross-reactivity analysis covered only spike protein, not other viral proteins.

Assay: immunoSEQ multiplex PCR; the TCRdb copy retains only in-frame clones and omits some. Of about 21,000 clones in the sample, approximately 80% were seen once. This CDR3 has 16 amino acids. Germline CDR1 and CDR2: SGHAT and FQNNGV. Trimming left V 3 bases short and J 4 bases short, with 15 bases between. Concerning this clone itself: Its antigen is currently unknown.

The chain joins TRBV11-2 to TRBJ1-4; perhaps TRBD1 as D (5 bases). Material: CD4+ T cells from PBMCs, cultured in vitro. This TCR came from a human donor in good health. CDR3 residues: CASSFGDSGGNEKLFF. The CDR3 nucleotides are TGTGCCAGCAGCTTTGGCGACTCTGGGGGTAATGAAAAACTGTTTTTT.